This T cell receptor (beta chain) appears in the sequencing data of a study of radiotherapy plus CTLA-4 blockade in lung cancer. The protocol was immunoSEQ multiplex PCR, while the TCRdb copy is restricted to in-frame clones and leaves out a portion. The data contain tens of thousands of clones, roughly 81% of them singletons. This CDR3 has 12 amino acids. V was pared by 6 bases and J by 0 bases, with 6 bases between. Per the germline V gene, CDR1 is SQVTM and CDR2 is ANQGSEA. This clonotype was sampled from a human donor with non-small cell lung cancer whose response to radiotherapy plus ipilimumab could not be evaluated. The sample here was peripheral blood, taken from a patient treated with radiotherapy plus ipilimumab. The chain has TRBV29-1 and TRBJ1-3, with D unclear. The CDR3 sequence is CSVSTSGNTIYF. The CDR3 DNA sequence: TGCAGCGTAAGCACCTCTGGAAACACCATATATTTT.